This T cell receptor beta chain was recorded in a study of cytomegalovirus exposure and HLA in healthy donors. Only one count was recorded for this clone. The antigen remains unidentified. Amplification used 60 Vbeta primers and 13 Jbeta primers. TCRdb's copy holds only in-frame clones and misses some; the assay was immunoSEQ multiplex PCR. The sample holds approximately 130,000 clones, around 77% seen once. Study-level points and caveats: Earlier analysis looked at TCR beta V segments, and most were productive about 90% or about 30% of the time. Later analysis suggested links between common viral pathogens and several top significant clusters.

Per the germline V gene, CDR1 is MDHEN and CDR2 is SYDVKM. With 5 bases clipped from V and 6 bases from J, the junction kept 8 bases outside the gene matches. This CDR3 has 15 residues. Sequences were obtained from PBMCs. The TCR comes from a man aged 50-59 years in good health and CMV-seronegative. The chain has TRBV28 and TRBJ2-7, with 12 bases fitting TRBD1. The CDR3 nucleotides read TGTGCCAGCAGTGGACCGGGACAGGGGGCCGGCGAGCAGTACTTC. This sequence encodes CASSGPGQGAGEQYF.